A single T cell receptor (beta chain) is shown here with its context. This entry belongs to a study of blood T cell repertoires in COVID-19. Study details: The study drew acute and convalescent COVID-19 samples from the United States, Italy and Spain.

The assay was immunoSEQ multiplex PCR, and TCRdb's table has in-frame clones only and misses some. The sample yields under 200,000 clones, around 72% seen once. This CDR3 is 19 amino acids long. Germline V gene data show CDR1 as SGDLS and CDR2 as YYNGEE. The V and J ends lost 0 bases and 2 bases, in that order; junction bases with no gene match: 13. Sequencing was performed on peripheral blood. The TCR sequence derives from an elderly woman with acute or convalescent COVID-19. The rearrangement links TRBV9 to TRBJ2-1; 8 positions match TRBD2. Here the CDR3 reads CASSVATEGSGRTYNEQFF. In DNA, the CDR3 is TGTGCCAGCAGCGTAGCTACCGAGGGGAGCGGGAGAACCTACAATGAGCAGTTCTTC.